The present entry profiles one T cell receptor (beta chain) with its context. These data come from a study of shared clonotypes between healthy human individuals. Overall study context: For every donor, three CD4 naive, three CD4 memory, two CD8 naive and one CD8 memory plates were used.

Investigators spread the genomic DNA of each subset evenly over several immunoSEQ plates. Original handling: ImmunoSEQ gave junction-only sequences without quality scores, so filtering differed. Clones were sequenced by immunoSEQ multiplex PCR, and TCRdb holds only the in-frame ones, with some missing. That table supplies the V and J calls and clone size; D and trimming were determined from the DNA. The table has more than 550,000 clones, about 90% seen once. V lost 4 bases and J lost 7; bases outside the gene matches: 7. There are 14 residues in the CDR3. Germline loops: CDR1 SGHKS, CDR2 YYEKEE (reference sequence). Naivety among CD8 cells was defined by CD45RO negativity and positive CCR7 selection, thereby excluding terminally differentiated effector memory CD45RA+ cells.

The genes are TRBV5-5 and TRBJ1-5, with 8 bases lining up with TRBD1. The specimen sequenced was naive CD8+ T cells sorted from blood. The TCR sequence derives from a man aged 25-45 years in good health. The CDR3 DNA is TGTGCCAGCAGCCTTTCAGGGGGCGACCAGCCCCAGCATTTT. Amino acids: CASSLSGGDQPQHF.